Each of the 30 T cell receptor beta chains below was sequenced from the same sample in a study of cytomegalovirus exposure and HLA in healthy donors. PCR employed 60 Vbeta and 13 Jbeta primers. Only in-frame clones appear in the TCRdb table, and some are missing; sequencing was by immunoSEQ multiplex PCR. The repertoire holds about 110,000 clones, with around 73% as singletons. Sequenced material: PBMCs. These receptors were obtained from a man aged 35 to 55 in good health and CMV-seronegative.

The chain couples TRBV18 to TRBJ1-1; weak D call: TRBD1 (5 bases). V was cut by 2 bases and J by 3 bases, with 10 bases left in between. The CDR3 sequence is 14 residues long. Germline V gene lookup returns CDR1 KGHSH and CDR2 LQKENI. The CDR3 nucleotides are TGTGCCAGCTCACCATCAGGGTTCGACACTGAAGCTTTCTTT. Translation gives CASSPSGFDTEAFF.

The rearrangement links TRBV18 to TRBJ2-5, with D possibly being TRBD1 (6 bases). Trimming left V 4 bases short and J 2 bases short, with 8 bases between. CDR1 KGHSH and CDR2 LQKENI come from the germline V gene. The CDR3 sequence is 13 residues long. In DNA form, the CDR3 reads TGTGCCAGCTCACTAGGACAGCAAGAGACCCAGTACTTC. This sequence encodes CASSLGQQETQYF.

CDR3 sequence (DNA): TGTGCCAGCAGTTACTCGGGAGGGAAGGGCACTGAAGCTTTCTTT. It yields the protein CASSYSGGKGTEAFF. The chain carries TRBV6-6 and TRBJ1-1; no reliable D call. The CDR3 runs 15 residues. V was clipped by 0 bases and J by 4 bases, with 12 bases between them. Germline lookup yields CDR1 MNHNY and CDR2 SVGAGI (reference sequence).

The rearrangement joins TRBV30 to TRBJ1-3; 8 bases are shared with TRBD1. Germline CDR1 is GTSNPN and CDR2 is SVGIG (reference sequence). The ends lost 6 bases at V and 2 bases at J; junction bases unmatched: 6. The CDR3 has 14 amino acids. The CDR3 sequence: CACLRQGTGNTIYF. The CDR3, as DNA: TGTGCCTGCCTACGACAGGGGACTGGAAACACCATATATTTT.

CDR3 bases: TGTGCCAGCAGTTTCGACAGGGGATTGAACACTGAAGCTTTCTTT. Its protein is CASSFDRGLNTEAFF. The rearrangement uses TRBV6-5 and TRBJ1-1; 8 nucleotides align to TRBD1. CDR1 and CDR2 (germline): MNHEY, SVGAGI. With V trimmed by 4 bases and J by 0 bases, 4 bases remained unmatched. The CDR3 is 15 amino acids.

V usage is TRBV5-4 and J usage is TRBJ2-5; TRBD2 agrees at 8 bases. The CDR3 runs to 14 residues. The germline V gene encodes CDR1 SGHNT and CDR2 YYREEE (reference sequence). The V segment lost 2 bases and the J segment 1 base; nucleotides outside the gene matches: 1. CDR3: CASSFAGGQETQYF. CDR3 sequence (DNA): TGTGCCAGCAGCTTTGCGGGGGGCCAAGAGACCCAGTACTTC. The variable domain in full, with the rest retrieved from reference TRBV5-4 and TRBJ2-5, is ETGVTQSPTHLIKTRGQQVTLRCSSQSGHNTVSWYQQALGQGPQFIFQYYREEENGRGNFPPRFSGLQFPNYSSELNVNALELDDSALYLCASSFAGGQETQYFGPGTRLLVL.

CDR3 bases: TGTGCCAGCAGCCAGGGGGGGGGATCGAGCTCTGGGGCCAACGTCCTGACTTTC. It translates to CASSQGGGSSSGANVLTF. V usage is TRBV4-2 and J usage is TRBJ2-6, with 7 bases identical to TRBD2. The trim removed 3 bases at V and 0 bases at J, leaving 8 bases unmatched. Germline V gives CDR1 LGHNA, CDR2 YNFKEQ. This CDR3 is 18 amino acids long.

The chain employs TRBV18 and TRBJ2-1, with unresolved D. Germline CDR1 is KGHSH and CDR2 is LQKENI. The V gene lost 3 bases and the J gene lost 0 bases, with 15 bases spanning the gap. There are 17 residues in the CDR3. The CDR3 coding sequence is TGTGCCAGCTCACCCGGAAGCGTTCTTTCCTCCTACAATGAGCAGTTCTTC. The encoded protein is CASSPGSVLSSYNEQFF.

The gene calls are TRBV6-1 and TRBJ2-1; TRBD2 matches 14 bases. Germline CDR1 reads MNHNS; CDR2 reads SASEGT. The junction had 12 bases not matched to a gene; V was cut back by 4 bases and J by 10 bases. This CDR3 comprises 17 residues. CDR3 protein: CASSAPPGLAGDREQFF. The CDR3 coding sequence is TGTGCCAGCAGTGCCCCACCGGGACTAGCGGGGGACAGGGAGCAGTTCTTC.

J is TRBJ1-5 and V is TRBV16; 10 nucleotides line up with TRBD1. In germline, CDR1 is KGHSY, CDR2 FQNENV. V dropped 0 bases and J dropped 1; count of bases not matched to a gene: 6. The CDR3 sequence is 18 residues long. The CDR3 loop is CASSQSGQGLLSNQPQHF. The CDR3 DNA is TGTGCCAGCAGCCAATCGGGACAGGGGCTCCTCAGCAATCAGCCCCAGCATTTT.

This clone has a handful of counts. The J gene is TRBJ2-7, the V gene TRBV29-1; 11 nucleotides align to TRBD1. The length of the CDR3 is 13 residues. V gave up 6 bases and J gave up 3 bases; unmatched junction bases: 4. Looked up from germline, CDR1 is SQVTM and CDR2 is ANQGSEA. Here the CDR3 reads CSVTGTGGYEQYF. CDR3 DNA: TGCAGCGTGACCGGGACAGGGGGCTACGAGCAGTACTTC.

The chain employs TRBV4-1 and TRBJ2-7; possibly TRBD1 for D (6 bases). The CDR3 has 13 residues. With 4 bases removed from V and 5 bases from J, the gap between germline ends came to 12 bases. Germline V gene lookup returns CDR1 MGHRA and CDR2 YSYEKL. The CDR3 sequence is CASSLRRGHEQYF. CDR3 coding DNA: TGCGCCAGCAGCCTCCGCAGGGGCCACGAGCAGTACTTC.

This clone was detected a few times. The chain uses TRBV9 and TRBJ2-2; 8 bases agree with TRBD2. CDR3 length: 16 residues. Germline V CDR1 and CDR2: SGDLS, YYNGEE. The V gene end was trimmed by 1 base and the J gene end by 5 bases; junction bases not matched to a gene: 7. The CDR3 loop is CASSVNSGGNTGELFF. In nucleotides, the CDR3 is TGTGCCAGCAGCGTAAATTCGGGGGGGAATACCGGGGAGCTGTTTTTT.

In this sample, this clone turned up a few times. The chain is built from TRBV7-6 and TRBJ2-5; D is perhaps TRBD2 (5 bases). V was shortened by 0 bases and J by 3 bases, with 11 bases between the two germline ends. There are 15 residues in the CDR3. Germline CDR1 is SGHVS and CDR2 is FNYEAQ. DNA for the CDR3: TGTGCCAGCAGCTTAGCGAGCGGCAGTAAAGAGACCCAGTACTTC. This translates into CASSLASGSKETQYF.

The chain uses TRBV7-2 and TRBJ1-1; D gene ambiguous. There are 14 residues in the CDR3. Per germline, CDR1 SGHTA and CDR2 FQGNSA. Deletions cut 5 bases from V and 5 bases from J, with 15 bases between. DNA for the CDR3: TGTGCCAGCAGCCCTACCGGTTCCCGGACTGAAGCTTTCTTT. Translating it yields CASSPTGSRTEAFF.

The rearrangement uses TRBV15 and TRBJ2-3; D is undetermined. Germline CDR1 is LNHNV and CDR2 is YYDKDF (reference sequence). CDR3 length: 17 amino acids. The V end was cut by 0 bases, the J end by 0 bases, with 13 bases between. In DNA, the CDR3 is TGTGCCACCAGCAGAGATCGTCCAGATCGTAGCACAGATACGCAGTATTTT. Translating it yields CATSRDRPDRSTDTQYF.

This clone has only a few counts. The rearrangement uses TRBV4-3 and TRBJ2-1; D gene uncertain. Deletions cut 0 bases from V and 0 bases from J, with 12 bases between. Germline lookup yields CDR1 LGHNA and CDR2 YSLEER. The CDR3 runs 17 residues. This chain's CDR3 is CASSQDRPRVSYNEQFF. Here the CDR3 DNA reads TGCGCCAGCAGCCAAGATCGACCTAGAGTCTCCTACAATGAGCAGTTCTTC.

The sample holds one count of this clone. The V and J genes are TRBV19 and TRBJ1-2; D is ambiguous. The V gene's germline CDR1 is LNHDA and CDR2 SQIVND (reference sequence). The ends were cut back, 8 bases at V and 4 bases at J, with 8 bases in the middle. This CDR3 spans 11 amino acids. The CDR3 here is CASGPLYGYTF. DNA for the CDR3: TGTGCCAGTGGCCCGCTCTATGGCTACACCTTC. Looking up the rest from reference TRBV19 and TRBJ1-2 gives the full variable domain: DGGITQSPKYLFRKEGQNVTLSCEQNLNHDAMYWYRQDPGQGLRLIYYSQIVNDFQKGDIAEGYSVSREKKESFPLTVTSAQKNPTAFYLCASGPLYGYTFGSGTRLTVV.

V is TRBV19 and J is TRBJ1-2; D is perhaps TRBD1 (6 bases). V was trimmed by 5 bases and J by 5 bases, leaving 9 bases between them. CDR1 and CDR2 from the germline V gene are LNHDA and SQIVND (reference sequence). The CDR3 is made up of 12 amino acids. The CDR3 protein is CASSLQGYGYTF. The CDR3, as DNA: TGTGCCAGTAGTCTACAGGGTTATGGCTACACCTTC.

The chain combines TRBV28 with TRBJ1-1, with 12 bases fitting TRBD1. This CDR3 comprises 14 residues. Looked up from germline, CDR1 is MDHEN and CDR2 is SYDVKM. Trimming cost V 5 bases and J 7 bases; bases outside gene matches: 5. Written as DNA, the CDR3 is TGTGCCAGCAGTGGGGACAGGGGGCTTGATGAAGCTTTCTTT. Protein product: CASSGDRGLDEAFF.

The rearrangement uses TRBV5-1 and TRBJ2-2; 7 bases are shared with TRBD1. The length of the CDR3 is 15 residues. Germline CDR1 reads SGHRS; CDR2 reads YFSETQ. J lost 6 bases, V lost 4 bases, and 9 bases had no gene match. The CDR3 region has the DNA TGCGCCAGCAGCACAGGACCCAGGGGGTCCGGGGAGCTGTTTTTT. Protein: CASSTGPRGSGELFF.

This chain joins TRBV4-2 and TRBJ2-5; tentative D call: TRBD2 (6 bases). The CDR3 consists of 14 residues. Germline CDR1 is LGHNA and CDR2 is YNFKEQ. The ends were cut back, 1 base at V and 5 bases at J, with 11 bases in the middle. The CDR3 reads CASSQVGGFETQYF. CDR3 nucleotide sequence: TGTGCCAGCAGCCAAGTCGGGGGTTTTGAGACCCAGTACTTC.

V and J are TRBV7-3 and TRBJ1-1; D unresolved. This CDR3 has 13 amino acids. V was shortened by 5 bases and J by 3 bases, with 10 bases between the two germline ends. Germline V CDR1 and CDR2: SGHTA, FQGTGA. The CDR3: CASSPGRDTEAFF. For the CDR3, the DNA is TGTGCCAGCAGCCCCGGGCGGGACACTGAAGCTTTCTTT.

The genes are TRBV7-3 and TRBJ2-1; TRBD2 aligns across 12 bases. Germline trimming cut 4 bases from V and 10 bases from J; bases unmatched to any gene: 5. Germline values: CDR1 SGHTA, CDR2 FQGTGA. This CDR3 is 14 amino acids long. CDR3 nucleotide sequence: TGTGCCAGCAGCTCTAGCGGGGGGGCTGGGGAGCAGTTCTTC. Protein sequence: CASSSSGGAGEQFF.

This clone was counted only a few times. This chain uses TRBV10-3 with TRBJ2-3; D call uncertain. V was clipped by 2 bases and J by 3 bases, with 6 bases between them. Germline V gene data show CDR1 as ENHRY and CDR2 as SYGVKD. CDR3 length: 13 amino acids. The CDR3 protein is CAISEVETDTQYF. CDR3 DNA sequence: TGTGCCATCAGTGAGGTGGAGACAGATACGCAGTATTTT.

The chain couples TRBV5-8 to TRBJ2-3; 7 nucleotides line up with TRBD1. This CDR3 has 13 amino acids. V dropped 2 bases and J dropped 6; count of bases not matched to a gene: 3. Germline CDR1 and CDR2: SGHTS and YDEGEE. In DNA form, the CDR3 reads TGTGCCAGCAGCTTTCTGACAGGGGATACGCAGTATTTT. This sequence encodes CASSFLTGDTQYF.

The V and J genes are TRBV4-1 and TRBJ2-7; D remains unclear. V lost 0 bases and J lost 1, with 4 bases in between. The CDR3 length is 13 residues. Germline CDR1 MGHRA, CDR2 YSYEKL. In nucleotides, the CDR3 is TGCGCCAGCAGCCAAGAACGGTCCTACGAGCAGTACTTC. Encoded protein: CASSQERSYEQYF.

V is TRBV5-4 and J is TRBJ2-7; 12 bases are shared with TRBD1. The V gene's germline CDR1 is SGHNT and CDR2 YYREEE (reference sequence). The CDR3 is 16 amino acids. The trim removed 3 bases at V and 3 bases at J, leaving 7 bases unmatched. CDR3 DNA sequence: TGTGCCAGCAGCTGGGGGACAGGGGGCGCAGGCTACGAGCAGTACTTC. Its protein is CASSWGTGGAGYEQYF.

The chain couples TRBV5-4 to TRBJ2-3, with TRBD2 matching over 12 bases. Germline CDR1 reads SGHNT; CDR2 reads YYREEE (reference sequence). J gave up 1 base and V 4 bases, and 4 bases lay outside the gene matches. This CDR3 has 16 amino acids. CDR3 DNA: TGTGCCAGCAGCCCGCTAGCGGGGGGGGGCACAGATACGCAGTATTTT. Protein product: CASSPLAGGGTDTQYF.

V and J are TRBV5-8 and TRBJ2-1, with TRBD1 as a possible D gene (5 bases). Germline V gene lookup returns CDR1 SGHTS and CDR2 YDEGEE. V lost 0 bases, J lost 8 bases, and 9 bases lay in between. The CDR3 sequence is 13 residues long. This CDR3 is CASSLGGSDEQFF. The CDR3 DNA reads TGTGCCAGCAGCTTGGGGGGCTCGGATGAGCAGTTCTTC.